Listed below are T cell receptor beta chains from one sample, sequenced in a study of technical replicates of blood from several donors. TCRdb keeps only in-frame clones here, not all; method: immunoSEQ multiplex PCR. The sample holds fewer than 75,000 clones; 93% are singletons and the top ten take roughly 0.25%. Sequenced material: T cells isolated from PBMCs. Receptors were obtained from a human donor in good health. CDR3s include the opening cysteine and the closing phenylalanine or tryptophan. Each record gives: clone size, V gene, D gene, J gene, CDR3 DNA, CDR3 protein. The D gene is left open where the match is weak. Clone sizes are given selectively: once, few, many, or a class where the clone is expanded.

.	TRBV2	.	TRBJ1-6	TGTGCCAGCAGTGAAGGAGGGCCGCGAGGGTCACCCCTCCACTTT	CASSEGGPRGSPLHF
.	TRBV7-6	TRBD2	TRBJ2-5	TGTGCCAGCAGCTTAGGATCTAGCGGACAAGAGACCCAGTACTTC	CASSLGSSGQETQYF
once	TRBV9	TRBD1	TRBJ2-2	TGTGCCAGCAGCAGACAGGGGTCGAATCCTAACACCGGGGAGCTGTTTTTT	CASSRQGSNPNTGELFF
.	TRBV29-1	TRBD1	TRBJ2-7	TGCAGCGTTTTTGGGAGCCGGGACAGGGCCCACGAGCAGTACTTC	CSVFGSRDRAHEQYF
.	TRBV5-1	TRBD1	TRBJ1-2	TGCGCCAGCAGCTTGGGTCCCGGGACAGTGCAAGGCTACACCTTC	CASSLGPGTVQGYTF
.	TRBV10-1	TRBD1	TRBJ2-7	TGCGCCAGCAGCCGGGACAGCTCCTACGAGCAGTACTTC	CASSRDSSYEQYF
.	TRBV30	.	TRBJ1-3	TGTGCCTGGAGTGGGACAGTCTTGAGCTCTGGAAACACCATATATTTT	CAWSGTVLSSGNTIYF
once	TRBV25-1	.	TRBJ2-7	TGTGCCAGCAGGGGCCTGGGGCCCTACGAGCAGTACTTC	CASRGLGPYEQYF
.	TRBV5-1	TRBD1	TRBJ1-2	TGCGCCAGCAGCTCGGGACAGGGAAACTATGGCTACACCTTC	CASSSGQGNYGYTF
.	TRBV6-1	.	TRBJ2-3	TGTGCCAGCAGTAACGAGGGATTCGATACGCAGTATTTT	CASSNEGFDTQYF
.	TRBV7-9	.	TRBJ2-1	TGTGCCAGCAGCTCTACTGAATACAATGAGCAGTTCTTC	CASSSTEYNEQFF
.	TRBV9	.	TRBJ2-7	TGTGCCAGCAGCGTCGACTCGGGGGTTTCTTACGAGCAGTACTTC	CASSVDSGVSYEQYF
.	TRBV29-1	TRBD1	TRBJ1-2	TGCAGCGTTGGGGAGACCGGGACAGGGAATCGCTATGGCTACACCTTC	CSVGETGTGNRYGYTF
.	TRBV5-4	TRBD1	TRBJ1-2	TGTGCCAGCAGCGCGCGGGACAGCTATGGCTACACCTTC	CASSARDSYGYTF
.	TRBV4-1	TRBD2	TRBJ2-6	TGCGCCAGCAGCCACTTGGGACGGACTAGATCTGGGGCCAACGTCCTGACTTTC	CASSHLGRTRSGANVLTF
.	TRBV10-1	.	TRBJ2-2	TGCGCCAGCAGTGAGGGAAGACTAGGCACCGGGGAGCTGTTTTTT	CASSEGRLGTGELFF
.	TRBV25-1	TRBD1	TRBJ1-1	TGTGCCAGCAGTCCGGGACAGGGGAACACTGAAGCTTTCTTT	CASSPGQGNTEAFF
.	TRBV7-9	TRBD1	TRBJ1-5	TGTGCCAGCAGCCAGACAGGGGGAGACAATCAGCCCCAGCATTTT	CASSQTGGDNQPQHF
.	TRBV9	TRBD1	TRBJ1-1	TGTGCCAGCAGCGCTCAAGACAGGGCGGACACTGAAGCTTTCTTT	CASSAQDRADTEAFF
.	TRBV28	.	TRBJ1-5	TGTGCCAGCACTCCTATAGATGGCAATCAGCCCCAGCATTTT	CASTPIDGNQPQHF
.	TRBV7-9	.	TRBJ2-1	TGTGCCAGCAGCCTAGACAGTTCCTACAATGAGCAGTTCTTC	CASSLDSSYNEQFF
.	TRBV6-5	TRBD1	TRBJ2-1	TGTGCCAGCAGTTCCGGGACAGGGGGCTTCAATGAGCAGTTCTTC	CASSSGTGGFNEQFF
.	TRBV4-1	TRBD2	TRBJ2-2	TGCGCCAGCCGCCGCGGAGGTAGCGGGAAGGGGAGCACCGGGGAGCTGTTTTTT	CASRRGGSGKGSTGELFF
.	TRBV7-3	.	TRBJ2-6	TGTGCCAGCAGCTTACAGGGAAACTTTGGGGCCAACGTCCTGACTTTC	CASSLQGNFGANVLTF
.	TRBV29-1	.	TRBJ2-1	TGCAGCGCCGCAGCGTTTTTAAATGAGCAGTTCTTC	CSAAAFLNEQFF
.	TRBV9	.	TRBJ2-1	TGTGCCAGCAGCGTCGGGACTTGGGACAATGAGCAGTTCTTC	CASSVGTWDNEQFF
.	TRBV4-1	TRBD1	TRBJ2-7	TGCGCCAGCAGCCAGCGACAGGGGAGTCACGAGCAGTACTTC	CASSQRQGSHEQYF
.	TRBV7-9	.	TRBJ1-4	TGTGCCAGCAGCTTCGGTGAAAAACTGTTTTTT	CASSFGEKLFF
.	TRBV30	.	TRBJ1-2	TGTGCCTGGACGTTGGGGGGGGTTGGCTACACCTTC	CAWTLGGVGYTF
few	TRBV30	.	TRBJ1-1	TGTGCCTGGAGTGTAGTTACGGGCACTGAAGCTTTCTTT	CAWSVVTGTEAFF
.	TRBV15	TRBD2	TRBJ2-5	TGTGCCACCAGCGAGGCGAGCGGGAGGGAGACCCAGTACTTC	CATSEASGRETQYF
.	TRBV29-1	.	TRBJ1-2	TGCAGCGTTGATGCAGGGGAGGGAGATGGCTACACCTTC	CSVDAGEGDGYTF
.	TRBV7-9	.	TRBJ1-1	TGTGCCAGCAGCTTTCATCGGGGGATGAACACTGAAGCTTTCTTT	CASSFHRGMNTEAFF
.	TRBV4-2	TRBD2	TRBJ2-7	TGTGCCAGCAGCCAAGAAGGGCTAGCGGGCTACGAGCAGTACTTC	CASSQEGLAGYEQYF
.	TRBV11-2	TRBD1	TRBJ2-5	TGTGCCAGCAGCTTATCGGGACAGCAGGAAGAGACCCAGTACTTC	CASSLSGQQEETQYF
.	TRBV5-6	.	TRBJ2-1	TGTGCCAGCAGCCCCCGGGACTTCCACAATGAGCAGTTCTTC	CASSPRDFHNEQFF
.	TRBV30	.	TRBJ1-1	TGTGCCTGGAGTGCCCCCCTTTGGGGGGGCAAGACTGAAGCTTTCTTT	CAWSAPLWGGKTEAFF
.	TRBV4-2	TRBD2	TRBJ2-2	TGTGCCAGCAGCGAATCGGGACTAGCGGGAGTGGAGGGGGAGCTGTTTTTT	CASSESGLAGVEGELFF
.	TRBV14	.	TRBJ1-3	TGTGCCAGCAGCCAGTTCAATACAGCTGGAAACACCATATATTTT	CASSQFNTAGNTIYF
.	TRBV5-1	TRBD2	TRBJ2-1	TGCGCCAGCAGGCGACAACCTAGCGGGGCCTACAATGAGCAGTTCTTC	CASRRQPSGAYNEQFF
.	TRBV6-5	.	TRBJ2-7	TGTGCCAGCAGTTCCGCAGGGAGGCACGAGCAGTACTTC	CASSSAGRHEQYF
once	TRBV7-9	TRBD1	TRBJ1-3	TGTGCCAGCAGCGCCGGGGACAGGGGTGCCGGAAACACCATATATTTT	CASSAGDRGAGNTIYF
few	TRBV4-1	TRBD1	TRBJ2-7	TGCGCCAGCAGCCCACTGACCGCAGGGGGCTACGAGCAGTACTTC	CASSPLTAGGYEQYF
.	TRBV7-6	TRBD1	TRBJ1-2	TGTGCCAGCAGCTTTCTACAGGGGGATCACTATGGCTACACCTTC	CASSFLQGDHYGYTF
once	TRBV19	.	TRBJ1-2	TGTGCCAGTAGTATAGCACAGGCGATCCCCTATGGCTACACCTTC	CASSIAQAIPYGYTF
.	TRBV5-4	TRBD1	TRBJ2-3	TGTGCCAGCAGCAAGGACAGGGACCCTTTGGGGTATTTT	CASSKDRDPLGYF
.	TRBV2	TRBD1	TRBJ1-1	TGTGCCAGCAGTGAATCCCCATCACGACAGGGGGGCACTGAAGCTTTCTTT	CASSESPSRQGGTEAFF
.	TRBV25-1	TRBD1	TRBJ2-2	TGTGCCAGCAGTGAGGGACAGAGCGGGGAGCTGTTTTTT	CASSEGQSGELFF
.	TRBV14	.	TRBJ1-3	TGTGCCAGCAACCGGCGGGGAAACACCATATATTTT	CASNRRGNTIYF